These 8 T cell receptor beta chains share one sample of origin, sequenced in a study of CD8 T cells in ankylosing spondylitis. Each CDR3 protein is one row after TCRdb ran MiXCR on the 5' RACE reads. The data show more than 250,000 distinct CDR3 sequences, approximately 10% seen once. Material: blood, either unsorted or a sorted T cell fraction (not recorded which). Receptors were obtained from a female donor with ankylosing spondylitis or in good health (not recorded which).

This clonotype showed up many times. This chain joins TRBV20-1 and TRBJ2-3; the D gene is possibly TRBD2 (5 bases). V lost 6 bases, J lost 1 base, and 17 bases lay in between. CDR3 length equals 15 residues. CDR1 is DFQATT, CDR2 SNEGSKA, per germline (reference sequence). The chain's CDR3 is CSASAGGVRTDTQYF. CDR3 sequence (DNA): TGCAGTGCCTCCGCGGGTGGGGTCCGCACAGATACGCAGTATTTT.

The table lists this clonotype with a few counts. The chain carries TRBV12-3 or TRBV12-4 and TRBJ2-5, with unresolved D. CDR3 length equals 17 residues. V lost 1 base and J 5 bases, leaving 20 bases between the germline ends. DNA for the CDR3: TGTGCCAGCAGTTTAGTTCTGAAATCGCCGAGCCGGGAGACCCAGTACTTC. This codes for CASSLVLKSPSRETQYF.

This clonotype has at least ten counts. This chain joins TRBV18 and TRBJ1-1, with TRBD1 matching over 7 bases. The germline V gene has CDR1 KGHSH and CDR2 LQKENI. CDR3 size: 14 residues. V shed 6 bases, J shed 3 bases, and the junction held 7 bases outside the gene matches. The CDR3 DNA reads TGTGCCAGCTCTCCCGGCAGGGGGGACACTGAAGCTTTCTTT. This codes for CASSPGRGDTEAFF. The full variable domain, its missing parts supplied by reference TRBV18 and TRBJ1-1, is NAGVMQNPRHLVRRRGQEARLRCSPMKGHSHVYWYRQLPEEGLKFMVYLQKENIIDESGMPKERFSAEFPKEGPSILRIQQVVRGDSAAYFCASSPGRGDTEAFFGQGTRLTVV.

This clonotype came up many times. This sequence joins TRBV11-2 and TRBJ2-1; no clear D. V was pared by 1 base and J by 0 bases, with 10 bases between. This CDR3 has 16 residues. Germline values: CDR1 SGHAT, CDR2 FQNNGV. CDR3 DNA sequence: TGTGCCAGCAGCTTAGTGCTAGGCCTCTCCTACAATGAGCAGTTCTTC. Translation: CASSLVLGLSYNEQFF.

In its sample, this clonotype was seen a few times. V is TRBV28 and J is TRBJ2-7; possibly TRBD1 for D (5 bases). V lost 5 bases and J lost 2, with 16 bases in between. The CDR3 length is 15 residues. Looked up from germline, CDR1 is MDHEN and CDR2 is SYDVKM. In DNA, the CDR3 is TGTGCCAGCAGTCGCACCCCAGGGATCCCCTACGAGCAGTACTTC. Translated: CASSRTPGIPYEQYF.

On this clonotype: A much bigger clone sits one base away, suggesting this may be a read error. This rearrangement joins TRBV3-1 to TRBJ1-6, with D tentatively TRBD1 (6 bases). This CDR3 has 15 amino acids. V gave up 8 bases and J gave up 7 bases, with 18 bases separating them. Looked up from germline, CDR1 is LGHDT and CDR2 is YNNKEL (reference sequence). The CDR3: CASCRGGGRNSPLHF. CDR3 sequence (DNA): TGTGCCAGCTGCCGGGGAGGGGGACGGAATTCACCCCTCCACTTT. The complete variable domain, with remaining parts taken from reference TRBV3-1 and TRBJ1-6, reads DTAVSQTPKYLVTQMGNDKSIKCEQNLGHDTMYWYKQDSKKFLKIMFSYNNKELIINETVPNRFSPKSPDKAHLNLHINSLELGDSAVYFCASCRGGGRNSPLHFGNGTRLTVT.

V gene TRBV6-6 combines with J gene TRBJ2-7; D gene ambiguous. Germline lookup yields CDR1 MNHNY and CDR2 SVGAGI (reference sequence). This CDR3 is built from 13 residues. V was clipped by 3 bases and J by 4 bases, with 10 bases between them. CDR3 residues: CASSYGMWYEQYF. The CDR3 coding sequence is TGTGCCAGCAGTTATGGTATGTGGTACGAGCAGTACTTC.

The table lists this clonotype with many counts. The chain employs TRBV9 and TRBJ2-2; the match to TRBD1 covers 7 bases. Germline values: CDR1 SGDLS, CDR2 YYNGEE. CDR3 length: 15 residues. J lost 4 bases, V lost 3 bases, and 6 bases had no gene match. The CDR3 DNA reads TGTGCCAGCAGCGACCGGGGACAGCTCACCGGGGAGCTGTTTTTT. The encoded protein is CASSDRGQLTGELFF.